The 24 T cell receptor beta chains below were found in one sample sequenced in a study of vaccination and CD4 T cells after COVID-19. The treatment is: roughly ten-day PBMC culture with coronavirus spike peptide pools or control peptides (ViraFEST assay). Antigens of these TCRs are unknown. With the Oncomine TCR Beta short-read assay, DNA from cultured CD4+ T cells was sequenced. Using its own MiXCR run on the PCR reads, TCRdb lists one record per CDR3 protein. The sample includes roughly 14,000 distinct CDR3 sequences, approximately 60% of them seen just once. The sequenced sample consisted of CD4+ T cells from blood, cultured in vitro. These receptors came from a human donor who had recovered from COVID-19.

CDR3 loop: CAISGQGTPDYGYTF. The CDR3 DNA reads TGTGCCATCAGTGGACAGGGGACCCCTGACTATGGCTACACCTTC. This rearrangement joins TRBV10-3 to TRBJ1-2; 8 bases are shared with TRBD1. CDR3 length equals 15 residues. Trimming cost V 4 bases and J 3 bases; bases outside gene matches: 7. Germline CDR1 and CDR2: ENHRY and SYGVKD.

This chain uses TRBV7-2 with TRBJ2-2; D is tentatively TRBD1 or TRBD2 (5 bases each). V gave up 3 bases and J gave up 6 bases, with 17 bases separating them. Germline V gene data show CDR1 as SGHTA and CDR2 as FQGNSA. This CDR3 is built from 16 residues. The CDR3 DNA is TGTGCCAGCAGCTTGGGGGACGCCCTCAGGGCCGGGGAGCTGTTTTTT. It encodes CASSLGDALRAGELFF.

DNA for the CDR3: TGTGCCAGCAGTTCTCCGGGACTAGCTGCGACAGATACGCAGTATTTT. Protein: CASSSPGLAATDTQYF. The chain employs TRBV27 and TRBJ2-3, with 9 bases aligning to TRBD2. Germline assignment: CDR1 MNHEY and CDR2 SMNVEV (reference sequence). There are 16 residues in the CDR3. The trim removed 4 bases at V and 3 bases at J, leaving 8 bases unmatched.

This chain uses TRBV11-3 with TRBJ2-1; 9 nucleotides agree with TRBD2. In germline, CDR1 is SGHNT, CDR2 YENEEA. This CDR3 comprises 17 residues. V dropped 0 bases and J dropped 9; count of bases not matched to a gene: 12. CDR3 in amino acids: CASSLDGGGRAEGEQFF. The CDR3 DNA sequence: TGTGCCAGCAGCTTAGATGGGGGCGGGAGGGCGGAGGGTGAGCAGTTCTTC.

With regard to this clonotype: This CDR3 fails to terminate in the conserved phenylalanine or tryptophan, so it likely reflects a read error. The genes are TRBV19 and TRBJ1-6, with 9 bases fitting TRBD1. The germline V gene has CDR1 LNHDA and CDR2 SQIVND (reference sequence). The CDR3 length is 16 residues. V lost 7 bases and J lost 6; bases outside the gene matches: 10. The CDR3 reads CASKDPGQGGNSPLHS. Here the CDR3 DNA reads TGTGCCAGTAAAGACCCGGGACAGGGTGGTAATTCACCCCTCCACTCT.

The rearrangement joins TRBV30 to TRBJ1-5; 8 positions match TRBD1. CDR1 and CDR2 (germline): GTSNPN, SVGIG (reference sequence). Losses at the gene ends were 3 bases for V and 2 bases for J; bases not matched to a gene: 3. This CDR3 has 14 residues. CDR3 sequence (DNA): TGTGCCTGGAGCGAGGGACAGGGCAATCAGCCCCAGCATTTT. Its translation: CAWSEGQGNQPQHF.

V and J are TRBV5-8 and TRBJ1-1; 9 nucleotides match TRBD1. The CDR3 has 17 residues. The germline gives CDR1 SGHTS, CDR2 YDEGEE. The V and J ends lost 0 bases and 0 bases, in that order; junction bases with no gene match: 6. The CDR3 DNA sequence: TGTGCCAGCAGCTTGGACAGGGGGCCAGATCTGAACACTGAAGCTTTCTTT. Translated, it gives CASSLDRGPDLNTEAFF. Filled out from reference TRBV5-8 and TRBJ1-1, the complete variable domain reads EAGVTQSPTHLIKTRGQQATLRCSPISGHTSVYWYQQALGLGLQFLLWYDEGEERNRGNFPPRFSGRQFPNYSSELNVNALELEDSALYLCASSLDRGPDLNTEAFFGQGTRLTVV.

This clonotype was picked up one time. J is TRBJ1-1 and V is TRBV19; D is ambiguous. CDR1 and CDR2 from the germline V gene are LNHDA and SQIVND (reference sequence). CDR3 length: 13 amino acids. Trimming removed 6 bases at V and 5 bases at J, with 13 bases between. For the CDR3, the DNA is TGTGCCAGTAGGCTCTGGAGAGATACTGAAGCTTTCTTT. It translates to CASRLWRDTEAFF.

V and J are TRBV24-1 and TRBJ1-2; no clear D. This CDR3 has 12 residues. CDR1 KGHDR and CDR2 SFDVKD come from the germline V gene. V dropped 0 bases and J dropped 9 bases, with 7 bases sitting between them. The CDR3 DNA reads TGTGCCACCAGTGATTTGGACACCAGCTACACCTTC. This translates into CATSDLDTSYTF.

This chain links TRBV19 with TRBJ1-5, with D perhaps matching TRBD1 (5 bases). Germline V gene lookup returns CDR1 LNHDA and CDR2 SQIVND (reference sequence). The CDR3 length is 17 residues. With 2 bases removed from V and 0 bases from J, the gap between germline ends came to 14 bases. The CDR3 DNA follows: TGTGCCAGTAGTATAAATGCCGGCAGGGCTAGCAATCAGCCCCAGCATTTT. Translated: CASSINAGRASNQPQHF.

The rearrangement uses TRBV7-9 and TRBJ1-2, with D uncertain. V was clipped by 0 bases and J by 8 bases, with 10 bases between them. Germline lookup yields CDR1 SEHNR and CDR2 FQNEAQ (reference sequence). The CDR3 is made up of 13 amino acids. CDR3 sequence: CASSLAGSGGYTF. CDR3 bases: TGTGCCAGCAGCTTAGCGGGCTCCGGGGGCTACACCTTC. Supplemented by reference TRBV7-9 and TRBJ1-2, the full variable domain reads DTGVSQNPRHKITKRGQNVTFRCDPISEHNRLYWYRQTLGQGPEFLTYFQNEAQLEKSRLLSDRFSAERPKGSFSTLEIQRTEQGDSAMYLCASSLAGSGGYTFGSGTRLTVV.

This clonotype has only one observation. The chain recombines TRBV11-3 with TRBJ2-2, with D uncertain. The CDR3 extends over 12 amino acids. Trimming took 5 bases from V and 3 from J, leaving 4 bases between them. The germline V gene encodes CDR1 SGHNT and CDR2 YENEEA. The CDR3 reads CASSPYTGELFF. In DNA, the CDR3 is TGTGCCAGCAGCCCATACACCGGGGAGCTGTTTTTT.

The V and J genes are TRBV19 and TRBJ1-6; no clear D gene. The germline CDR1 and CDR2 sequences are LNHDA and SQIVND (reference sequence). This CDR3 spans 13 amino acids. V was pared by 5 bases and J by 6 bases, with 8 bases between. Here the CDR3 DNA reads TGTGCCAGTAGTGCGGGCGGTAATTCACCCCTCCACTTT. Protein product: CASSAGGNSPLHF.

This clonotype was detected a few times. The chain combines TRBV20-1 with TRBJ2-7; 11 nucleotides match TRBD2. The germline CDR1 and CDR2 sequences are DFQATT and SNEGSKA (reference sequence). Trimming cost V 5 bases and J 3 bases; bases outside gene matches: 3. The length of the CDR3 is 13 residues. Written as DNA, the CDR3 is TGCAGTGCTGCGACTAGCGGGAACTACGAGCAGTACTTC. Amino acid sequence: CSAATSGNYEQYF.

The chain joins TRBV11-2 to TRBJ1-4; D is unresolved. This CDR3 is 13 amino acids long. The V end was cut by 6 bases, the J end by 0 bases, with 5 bases between. Looked up from germline, CDR1 is SGHAT and CDR2 is FQNNGV. The CDR3 sequence: CASRVATNEKLFF. As DNA, the CDR3 is TGTGCCAGCAGGGTGGCAACTAATGAAAAACTGTTTTTT.

The genes are TRBV6-1 and TRBJ2-7; 12 bases agree with TRBD2. Looked up from germline, CDR1 is MNHNS and CDR2 is SASEGT. V was pared by 2 bases and J by 4 bases, with 3 bases of the junction left unmatched. The CDR3 consists of 15 residues. The CDR3 loop is CASSEKTSGRYEQYF. For the CDR3, the DNA is TGTGCCAGCAGTGAAAAGACTAGCGGGAGATACGAGCAGTACTTC.

The chain has TRBV19 and TRBJ1-6, with no clear D. This CDR3 region has 14 residues. Trimming cost V 8 bases and J 6 bases, with 14 bases left between them. Germline V gives CDR1 LNHDA, CDR2 SQIVND (reference sequence). The chain's CDR3 is CASSPGGSNSPLHF. In DNA, the CDR3 is TGTGCCAGTTCCCCAGGAGGGAGTAATTCACCCCTCCACTTT.

In this sample, this clonotype turned up a few times. This sequence joins TRBV30 and TRBJ1-2; D call uncertain. V lost 0 bases to trimming and J lost 8 bases, with 10 bases between them. CDR1 GTSNPN and CDR2 SVGIG come from the germline V gene (reference sequence). The CDR3 is 12 residues long. CDR3 protein: CAWSVRVGGYTF. The DNA of the CDR3 is TGTGCCTGGAGTGTACGGGTAGGCGGCTACACCTTC.

This chain links TRBV6-5 with TRBJ2-1, with TRBD2 matching over 8 bases. Trimming at V came to 4 bases and at J to 9 bases, leaving 8 bases not matched to a gene. CDR1 and CDR2 (germline): MNHEY, SVGAGI. The CDR3 has 14 residues. CDR3 in amino acids: CASSSGLEFAEQFF. As DNA, the CDR3 is TGTGCCAGCAGTTCGGGACTAGAATTTGCTGAGCAGTTCTTC.

This chain connects TRBV20-1 to TRBJ2-7; 8 nucleotides match TRBD1. The length of the CDR3 is 14 residues. Unmatched junction bases numbered 6, after V lost 2 bases and J lost 3 bases. The V gene's germline CDR1 is DFQATT and CDR2 SNEGSKA (reference sequence). DNA of the CDR3: TGCAGTGCTAGACTCCGACAGGGGATCTACGAGCAGTACTTC. Its protein is CSARLRQGIYEQYF.

Regarding this clonotype: At one end the junction does not follow the germline gene, possibly because of a read error. This chain uses TRBV20-1 with TRBJ2-5, with D tentatively TRBD2 (5 bases). This CDR3 is 11 amino acids long. Per the germline V gene, CDR1 is DFQATT and CDR2 is SNEGSKA (reference sequence). CDR3 sequence (DNA): TGCAGTGCAACTTCCGGGGAGACCCAGTACTTT. Amino acid sequence: CSATSGETQYF.

V gene TRBV6-1 combines with J gene TRBJ1-6, with TRBD1 as a possible D gene (6 bases). This CDR3 has 16 residues. The germline V and J ends were trimmed by 4 bases and 2 bases, with 12 bases remaining between them. Germline V gene data show CDR1 as MNHNS and CDR2 as SASEGT. For the CDR3, the DNA is TGTGCCAGCAGTGGGCCACAGGGCACCTATAATTCACCCCTCCACTTT. Translation gives CASSGPQGTYNSPLHF.

This clonotype was recorded a few times. The chain employs TRBV7-2 and TRBJ2-5, with no clear D. The CDR3 is made up of 11 amino acids. Per the germline V gene, CDR1 is SGHTA and CDR2 is FQGNSA. V was clipped by 3 bases and J by 4 bases, with 3 bases between them. The chain's CDR3 is CASSFGETQYF. The CDR3 DNA follows: TGTGCCAGCAGCTTTGGAGAGACCCAGTACTTC. The complete variable domain, with remaining parts taken from reference TRBV7-2 and TRBJ2-5, reads GAGVSQSPSNKVTEKGKDVELRCDPISGHTALYWYRQSLGQGLEFLIYFQGNSAPDKSGLPSDRFSAERTGGSVSTLTIQRTQQEDSAVYLCASSFGETQYFGPGTRLLVL.

The genes are TRBV7-9 and TRBJ2-2; D is perhaps TRBD1 (6 bases). Looked up from germline, CDR1 is SEHNR and CDR2 is FQNEAQ (reference sequence). The CDR3 length is 15 residues. V was trimmed by 3 bases and J by 1 base, leaving 9 bases between them. As DNA, the CDR3 is TGTGCCAGCAGCTTGTCGACAGGGAACACCGGGGAGCTGTTTTTT. Its protein is CASSLSTGNTGELFF.